This TCR beta chain comes out of a study of cytomegalovirus exposure and HLA in healthy donors (dated by TCRdb to about 2017). In terms of the full investigation: An earlier analysis of several hundred of the donors reported 250 to 350 Gb of sequence data and 95 million to 130 million unique TCR beta sequences obtained from around 190 million T cells. Of the approximately 400 genotyped donors, approximately 83% fell in the genetic ancestry cluster associated with self-reported Caucasian donors. Donor age, sex, ethnicity and CMV serostatus were compiled alongside the repertoire data. All discovery cohort repertoires had been generated on a single sequencing platform. A separate validation cohort of approximately 130 different subjects was used in addition to the 666-subject first cohort. The study profiled the T cell repertoires of hundreds of subjects by immunosequencing and related them to cytomegalovirus serostatus. Genome-wide SNP genotypes for about 60% of the 666 donors were used in a later genetic analysis, which treated that subset as a discovery cohort. To study patterns of TCR occurrence, a later analysis re-analyzed previously published TCR beta repertoires from 666 donors and added high-resolution HLA genotyping. Typing coverage varied by locus: about 620-630 donors for A, B, C, DRB1 and DQB1; about 520 for DQA1; more than 600 for DPA1; fewer than 480 for DPB1. The study aimed to test whether signatures of past pathogen exposure could be identified by cataloging public T cell receptors. Roughly 300 gigabases of sequencing data and some 85 million unique TCR sequences were included in an early release covering about 620 HLA-typed donors. The study combined high-throughput TCR immunosequencing, statistical association of individual TCRs with disease status, and machine learning to predict cytomegalovirus infection status. Because of strong linkage in the cohort, roughly five DR-DQ haplotypes were treated as single units for association and clustering. Among some 400 genotyped donors of the cohort, an average of around 250,000 unique TCR beta nucleotide sequences was sequenced per donor, of which about 18% were non-productive. Rather than using new phenotypic data, the later analysis identified candidate immune exposures from TCR beta sequences and from how often those sequences occurred across donors. An earlier analysis of some 500 of the donors used high-throughput TCR beta sequencing to judge whether each TCR beta V gene segment behaved as functional or pseudogenic. HLA typing included class I and class II loci at four-digit resolution. The study at large found these results: A cluster of highly shared sequence variants was judged likely to be a technical artifact of the sequencing pipeline. A further reported finding was that TCR beta sequences accurately predicted the HLA-A and HLA-B alleles for most subjects in the first cohort. A later genetic analysis reported fewer N-insertions in productive TCRs among donors in an Asian-associated ancestry cluster than the roughly 720-donor mean. While some public TCRs were present in many individuals, most TCR sequences turned up only very rarely across donors. A later analysis found that TCR association rates varied across HLA loci, with DRB1 alleles showing the most associated TCRs and HLA-C alleles the fewest. In an earlier analysis of some 500 of the donors, most TCR beta V segments were observed in productive rearrangements about 87% or about 30% of the time, broadly matching IMGT annotations. Because HLA typing was missing for some donors at each locus, association tests included only the typed subset. A few of the identified cytomegalovirus-associated TCR beta chains were confirmed in vitro to be specific for cytomegalovirus antigens. A later analysis associated 17,000 or so TCR beta sequences with specific HLA alleles at a false discovery rate of 0.05. Assigning TCR associations to individual alleles was difficult when HLA alleles, especially DR and DQ, strongly co-occurred. According to a later analysis, most CMV-associated TCR beta chains appeared to be HLA-restricted, and the HLA associations seemed to be driven largely by CMV exposure. A later analysis reported that several top co-occurrence clusters appeared linked to parvovirus B19, influenza, CMV and Epstein-Barr virus. In a later analysis, HLA-associated TCR beta chains showed more clonal expansion and lower generation probabilities than non-associated chains that were equally common. The authors suggested that the approach could potentially be generalized to other disease states and immunological phenotypes. In both the original and validation cohorts, the classifier was reported to diagnose cytomegalovirus status with high specificity and sensitivity. This cohort had only TCR beta chains sequenced, and the lack of alpha or paired-chain data limited which features could be detected. Some 15 rarely observed V segments, including chromosome 9 orphons, were excluded from the earlier analysis of about 500 of the donors because counts were too low. Roughly uniform sequencing depth across donors was assumed in presence/absence analyses, although this assumption may not hold. For the cohort, immune exposure information was limited to CMV serostatus. V-gene and J-gene trimming of TCR beta chains was associated with a missense DCLRE1C variant in a later genetic analysis, and the association was replicated in an independent cohort. In the study, 150 to 200 TCR beta chains were listed as associated with cytomegalovirus. Linkage disequilibrium might explain the correlated functional status among segregating V segments, but an unknown experimental factor could not be excluded.

In the case of this clone: Its binding antigen is unknown.

In total, 600 or so healthy bone marrow donors made up the cohort. Cohort members were all nominally healthy when sampled, although unrecorded immune exposures were likely present. The donor tested CMV seropositive, placing the donor among the approximately 310 seropositive members of the cohort. A peripheral blood sample was provided by each donor, and peripheral blood mononuclear cells were used for TCR beta sequencing. Genomic DNA was extracted from the blood cell samples with the Qiagen DNeasy Blood Extraction Kit. The library was obtained by the immunoSEQ multiplex PCR assay. The multiplex PCR relied on a mix of 60 forward primers for TCR Vbeta segments and 13 reverse primers for TCR Jbeta segments. The CDR3 region of rearranged TCR beta genes was amplified from genomic DNA with a multiplex PCR assay. The Illumina HiSeq System was used to sequence the amplified TCR beta libraries as 87-base-pair reads. In the source study's methods: A later analysis counted around 72 million unique TCR beta chains across the 666 repertoires, and some 12 million of these chains were shared by at least two donors. Raw reads were error-corrected and collapsed into unique sequences with a nearest-neighbor algorithm that merged closely related sequences to remove PCR and sequencing errors. To assign V, D and J gene segments, CDR3 sequences were aligned to IMGT reference sequences. For a sequence to be retained, a match of at least six nucleotides to both a V gene segment and a J gene segment was required. A rearrangement was called productive if the CDR3 had no stop codons and remained in frame with V and J, and every other rearrangement was called non-productive. CDR3 was defined by IMGT convention, running from the second conserved V-encoded cysteine to the conserved J-encoded phenylalanine. Sequences without an unambiguous match to a single V gene segment were excluded from the earlier analysis of about 600 of the donors. An earlier analysis of some 500 of the donors classified V segments as functional when productive rearrangements were above 56.7% and as segregating when the standard deviation between donors was above 5%. A statistical classification framework was developed to diagnose cytomegalovirus status using the catalog of TCR beta chain sequences. A later analysis assigned V and J genes by comparing TCR nucleotide sequences with IMGT/GENE-DB human TR gene sequences. Using the TCRdist pipeline, a later analysis assigned CDR3 sequences along with most-parsimonious VDJ recombination scenarios. In a later analysis, each TCR beta chain was defined by its CDR3 amino acid sequence together with its V-gene family, and reads without a unique V-gene family were excluded. In a later analysis, 500 to 700 highly shared, low-generation-probability nucleotide sequences were removed to address suspected cross-contamination and a sequencing artifact. For each public chain, a later analysis derived a clonal expansion index from normalized ranks of inferred template counts within each repertoire. In a later analysis, generation probabilities were computed using a VDJ recombination model fitted to out-of-frame rearrangements, and the results were checked against IGoR. A later analysis scored TCR-TCR, TCR-HLA and TCR-CMV co-occurrence with hypergeometric tests, applying a repertoire-size bias correction to TCR pairs. A later analysis estimated false discovery rates by permuting HLA or CMV assignments 20 times. In a later analysis, co-occurring TCRs were grouped using DBSCAN, and TCRdist sequence similarity was added for clustering within HLA-allele-positive subsets. Repertoires with fewer than 30,000 or more than 120,000 public chains, plus five repertoires with anomalous nucleotide sharing, were excluded from co-occurrence clustering. TCRdb provides this immuneACCESS table in a form limited to in-frame rearrangements. Some clones are lacking; in checked studies, under half of them reflect an unresolved V gene, and why the rest are absent is not known. Clone size and the V and J calls come from that table; the DNA yielded D and trimming. This sample's records show 96,000 or so clones. The ten largest account for just over 5.5% of the sample.

Sequencing input: PBMCs. This TCR was sampled from a girl aged 10-17 years in good health and CMV-seropositive.

The DNA reads TGTGCCAGCAGCCGGGGGGAGCCCCAGCATTTT. Translated, it gives CASSRGEPQHF. Recombination linked TRBV6-6 to TRBJ1-5; a weak D assignment points to TRBD1 (5 bases agree). CDR3 length: 11 amino acids, cysteine to phenylalanine. Here the CDR3 DNA is all that survives: 33 bases in frame from base 1. Taken from the germline V gene (reference sequence), the CDR1 and CDR2 loops are MNHNY and SVGAGI. Trimming removed 6 bases from V and 8 bases from J, leaving 8 bases between the germline ends.